The 5 T cell receptor beta chains below all came from one sample that was sequenced in a study of cytomegalovirus exposure and HLA in healthy donors. The PCR ran on 60 Vbeta and 13 Jbeta primers. Profiled with immunoSEQ multiplex PCR; TCRdb holds only in-frame clones, not every one. The table lists around 270,000 clones, 80% of them singletons. The sample consisted of PBMCs. Receptor source: a girl aged 2 to 10 in good health and CMV-seronegative.

This sequence joins TRBV6-1 and TRBJ2-1; TRBD2 matches at 7 bases. Germline-derived CDR1 and CDR2 are MNHNS and SASEGT. The CDR3 is 17 residues long. With V trimmed by 4 bases and J by 4 bases, 13 bases remained unmatched. The chain's CDR3 is CASSGGGSRSKYNEQFF. DNA of the CDR3: TGTGCCAGCAGTGGGGGGGGTAGCAGATCCAAGTACAATGAGCAGTTCTTC.

The CDR3 sequence: CASSPGGDHYEQYF. Written as DNA, the CDR3 is TGTGCCAGCAGTCCTGGGGGGGACCATTACGAGCAGTACTTC. This chain connects TRBV6-1 to TRBJ2-7; 7 bases are shared with TRBD2. V gave up 5 bases and J gave up 4 bases; unmatched junction bases: 8. The CDR3 consists of 14 residues. The germline gives CDR1 MNHNS, CDR2 SASEGT.

The J gene is TRBJ1-6, the V gene TRBV11-2; 7 bases are shared with TRBD1. CDR3 length: 15 amino acids. Germline values: CDR1 SGHAT, CDR2 FQNNGV. The V and J ends lost 3 bases and 10 bases, in that order; junction bases with no gene match: 9. In nucleotides, the CDR3 is TGTGCCAGCAGCTTGCGACAGGGTGATGGATCACCCCTCCACTTT. Amino acid sequence: CASSLRQGDGSPLHF.

The chain uses TRBV19 and TRBJ1-6; 10 nucleotides match TRBD1. CDR1 and CDR2 (germline): LNHDA, SQIVND (reference sequence). Losses at the gene ends were 5 bases for V and 11 bases for J; bases not matched to a gene: 9. The CDR3 spans 15 residues. For the CDR3, the DNA is TGTGCCAGTAGTGCCCGGGACAGGGGCGTTCCACCCCTCCACTTT. Translation gives CASSARDRGVPPLHF. Full variable domain (outside the CDR3, taken from reference TRBV19 and TRBJ1-6): DGGITQSPKYLFRKEGQNVTLSCEQNLNHDAMYWYRQDPGQGLRLIYYSQIVNDFQKGDIAEGYSVSREKKESFPLTVTSAQKNPTAFYLCASSARDRGVPPLHFGNGTRLTVT.

V usage is TRBV7-9 and J usage is TRBJ2-2; a possible D gene is TRBD1 (6 bases). Germline V gene data show CDR1 as SEHNR and CDR2 as FQNEAQ (reference sequence). The CDR3 runs 16 residues. Between the trimmed V and J ends, which lost 1 base and 1 base, there was a span of 10 bases. The chain's CDR3 is CASSLGATGNTGELFF. Here the CDR3 DNA reads TGTGCCAGCAGCTTAGGAGCGACAGGGAACACCGGGGAGCTGTTTTTT.